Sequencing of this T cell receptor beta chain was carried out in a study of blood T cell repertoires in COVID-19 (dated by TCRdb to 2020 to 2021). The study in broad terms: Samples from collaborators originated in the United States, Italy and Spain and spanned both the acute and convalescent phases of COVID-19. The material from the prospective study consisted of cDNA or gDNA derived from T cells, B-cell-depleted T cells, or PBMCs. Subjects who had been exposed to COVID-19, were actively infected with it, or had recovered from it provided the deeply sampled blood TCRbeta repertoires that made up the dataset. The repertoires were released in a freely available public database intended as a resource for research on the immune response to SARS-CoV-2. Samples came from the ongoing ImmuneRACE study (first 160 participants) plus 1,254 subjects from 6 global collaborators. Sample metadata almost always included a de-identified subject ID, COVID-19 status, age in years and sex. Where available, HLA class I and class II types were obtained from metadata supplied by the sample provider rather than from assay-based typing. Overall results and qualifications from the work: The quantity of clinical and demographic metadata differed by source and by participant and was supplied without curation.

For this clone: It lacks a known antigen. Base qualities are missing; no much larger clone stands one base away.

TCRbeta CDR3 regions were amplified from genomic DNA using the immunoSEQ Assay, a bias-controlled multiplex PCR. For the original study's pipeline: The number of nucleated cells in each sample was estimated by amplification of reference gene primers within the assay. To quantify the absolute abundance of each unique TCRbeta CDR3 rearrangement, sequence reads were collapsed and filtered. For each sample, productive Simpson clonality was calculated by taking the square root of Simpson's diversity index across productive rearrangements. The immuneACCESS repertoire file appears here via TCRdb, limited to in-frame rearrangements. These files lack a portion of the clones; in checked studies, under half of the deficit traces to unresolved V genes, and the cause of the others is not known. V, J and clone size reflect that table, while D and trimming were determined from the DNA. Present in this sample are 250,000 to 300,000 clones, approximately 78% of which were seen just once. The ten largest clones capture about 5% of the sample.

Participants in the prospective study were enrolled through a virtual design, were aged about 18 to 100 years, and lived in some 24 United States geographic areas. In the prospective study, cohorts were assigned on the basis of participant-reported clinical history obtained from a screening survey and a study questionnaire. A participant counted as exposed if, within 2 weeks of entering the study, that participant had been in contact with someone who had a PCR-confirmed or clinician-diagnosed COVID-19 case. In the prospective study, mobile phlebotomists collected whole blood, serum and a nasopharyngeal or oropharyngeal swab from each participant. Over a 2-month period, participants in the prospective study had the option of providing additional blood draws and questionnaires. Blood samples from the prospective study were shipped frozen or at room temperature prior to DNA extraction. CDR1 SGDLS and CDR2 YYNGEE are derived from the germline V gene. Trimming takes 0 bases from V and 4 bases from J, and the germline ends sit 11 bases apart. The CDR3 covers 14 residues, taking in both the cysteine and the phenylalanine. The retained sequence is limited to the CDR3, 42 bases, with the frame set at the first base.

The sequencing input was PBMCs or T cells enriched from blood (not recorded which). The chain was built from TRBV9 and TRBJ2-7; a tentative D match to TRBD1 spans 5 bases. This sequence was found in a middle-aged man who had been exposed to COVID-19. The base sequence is TGTGCCAGCAGCGTAGGTTTACAGGCGTACGAGCAGTACTTC. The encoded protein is CASSVGLQAYEQYF.